The present entry profiles one T cell receptor beta chain with its context. The data were produced by immunoSEQ multiplex PCR, yet TCRdb's version contains in-frame clones alone and is incomplete. This sample has some 94,000 clones, with about 95% found just once. This sample stems from a study of technical replicates of blood from a handful of donors. The V gene's germline CDR1 is MDHEN and CDR2 SYDVKM. V was shortened by 3 bases and J by 5 bases, with 2 bases between the two germline ends. The CDR3 is 10 residues long. Sequences were obtained from T cells isolated from PBMCs. The receptor comes from a human donor in good health. V gene TRBV28 combines with J gene TRBJ2-7, with D unclear. In DNA form, the CDR3 reads TGTGCCAGCAGTTTTAACGAGCAGTACTTC. This sequence encodes CASSFNEQYF.